This T cell receptor beta chain was sequenced during a study of graft-versus-host responses after intestinal transplantation. Study observations and caveats: Subjects displaying graft-donor T cell macrochimerism possessed elevated graft-versus-host to host-versus-graft clonal ratios inside allografts.

The assay was immunoSEQ multiplex PCR, and TCRdb's table has in-frame clones only and misses some. The sample shows around 100,000 clones, more than 85% of them seen only once. With regard to this clone: Its antigen is currently unknown.

The sample here was unstimulated CD4+ T cells sorted from spleen or lymph node cells, taken before transplant. The TCR sequence derives from a human donor who was the organ donor for an intestinal transplant.

The CDR3 region is CASSLTNGTGLNTGELFF. CDR3 coding DNA: TGTGCCAGCAGCCTTACTAACGGGACGGGCCTGAACACCGGGGAGCTGTTTTTT. The chain employs TRBV7-3 and TRBJ2-2, with D perhaps given as TRBD1 or TRBD2 (5 bases each). In germline, CDR1 is SGHTA, CDR2 FQGTGA. CDR3 length: 18 amino acids. Trimming cost V 5 bases and J 1 base, with 20 bases left between them.